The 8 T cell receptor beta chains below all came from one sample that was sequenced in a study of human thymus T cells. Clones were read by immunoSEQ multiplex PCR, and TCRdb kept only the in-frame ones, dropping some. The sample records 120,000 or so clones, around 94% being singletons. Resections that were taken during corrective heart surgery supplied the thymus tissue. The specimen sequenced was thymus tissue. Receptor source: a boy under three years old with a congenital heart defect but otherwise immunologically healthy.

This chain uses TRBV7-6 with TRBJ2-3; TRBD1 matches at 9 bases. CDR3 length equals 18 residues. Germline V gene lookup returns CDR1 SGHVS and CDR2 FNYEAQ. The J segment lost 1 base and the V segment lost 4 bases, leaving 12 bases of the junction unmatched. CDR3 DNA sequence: TGTGCCAGCAGCTGTGGGACAGGGTGGGGCTGGGGCACAGATACGCAGTATTTT. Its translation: CASSCGTGWGWGTDTQYF.

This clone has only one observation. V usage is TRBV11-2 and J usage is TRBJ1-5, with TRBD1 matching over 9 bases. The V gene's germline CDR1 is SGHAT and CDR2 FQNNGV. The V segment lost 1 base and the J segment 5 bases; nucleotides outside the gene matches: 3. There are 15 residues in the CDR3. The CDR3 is CASSLGGQGHQPQHF. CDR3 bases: TGTGCCAGCAGCTTAGGGGGACAGGGCCATCAGCCCCAGCATTTT.

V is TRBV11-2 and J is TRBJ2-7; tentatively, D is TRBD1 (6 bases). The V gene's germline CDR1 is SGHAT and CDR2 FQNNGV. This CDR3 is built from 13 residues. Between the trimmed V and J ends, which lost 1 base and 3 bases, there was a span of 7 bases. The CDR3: CASSLARGYEQYF. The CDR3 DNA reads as TGTGCCAGCAGCTTAGCCAGGGGCTACGAGCAGTACTTC.

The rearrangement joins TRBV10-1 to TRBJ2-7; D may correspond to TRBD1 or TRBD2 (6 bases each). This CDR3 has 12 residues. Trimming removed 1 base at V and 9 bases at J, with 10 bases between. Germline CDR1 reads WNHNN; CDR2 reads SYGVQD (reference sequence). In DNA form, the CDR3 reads TGCGCCAGCAGTGAGTGGGGGGCCGGGCAGTACTTC. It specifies CASSEWGAGQYF.

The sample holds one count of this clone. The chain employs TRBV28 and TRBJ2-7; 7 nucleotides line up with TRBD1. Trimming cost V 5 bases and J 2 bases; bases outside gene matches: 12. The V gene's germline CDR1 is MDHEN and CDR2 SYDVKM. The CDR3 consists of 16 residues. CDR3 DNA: TGTGCCAGCAGTGTTCTCTCCCGGGACAGACCCTACGAGCAGTACTTC. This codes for CASSVLSRDRPYEQYF.

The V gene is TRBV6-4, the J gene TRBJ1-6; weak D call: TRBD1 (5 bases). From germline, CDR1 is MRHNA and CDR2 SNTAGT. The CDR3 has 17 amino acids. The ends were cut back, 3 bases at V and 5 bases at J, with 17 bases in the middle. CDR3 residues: CASSDHRGSGHNSPLHF. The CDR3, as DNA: TGTGCCAGCAGTGATCACCGCGGTTCGGGGCATAATTCACCCCTCCACTTT.

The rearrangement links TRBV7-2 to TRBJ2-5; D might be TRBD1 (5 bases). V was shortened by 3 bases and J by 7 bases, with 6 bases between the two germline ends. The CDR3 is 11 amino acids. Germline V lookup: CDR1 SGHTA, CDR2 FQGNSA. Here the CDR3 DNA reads TGTGCCAGCAGCTTCCAGGGGACCCAGTACTTC. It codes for CASSFQGTQYF. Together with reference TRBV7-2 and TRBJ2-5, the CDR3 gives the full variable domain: GAGVSQSPSNKVTEKGKDVELRCDPISGHTALYWYRQSLGQGLEFLIYFQGNSAPDKSGLPSDRFSAERTGGSVSTLTIQRTQQEDSAVYLCASSFQGTQYFGPGTRLLVL.

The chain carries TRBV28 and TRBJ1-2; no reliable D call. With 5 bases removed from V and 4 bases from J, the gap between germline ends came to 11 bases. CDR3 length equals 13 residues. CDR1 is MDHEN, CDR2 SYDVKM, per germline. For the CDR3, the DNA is TGTGCCAGCAGTACGGGGAGTCTCTATGGCTACACCTTC. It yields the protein CASSTGSLYGYTF.